These 20 T cell receptor beta chains originate from one sample sequenced in a study of radiotherapy plus CTLA-4 blockade in lung cancer. Sequencing was performed with immunoSEQ multiplex PCR; in TCRdb, only in-frame clones are kept and a portion is missing. The sample consists of 60,000 to 70,000 clones, 79% of them appearing once. Here the sequenced sample was peripheral blood, taken from a patient treated with radiotherapy plus ipilimumab. The receptor source for this set is a human donor with non-small cell lung cancer who had a complete response to radiotherapy plus ipilimumab.

The CDR3 sequence is CSARDQGSYTF. CDR3 nucleotide sequence: TGCAGTGCTAGAGATCAGGGAAGCTACACCTTC. The rearrangement uses TRBV20-1 and TRBJ1-2; possibly TRBD1 for D (5 bases). Between the trimmed V and J ends, which lost 0 bases and 9 bases, there was a span of 8 bases. The CDR3 covers 11 residues. Looked up from germline, CDR1 is DFQATT and CDR2 is SNEGSKA (reference sequence).

V gene TRBV28 combines with J gene TRBJ2-1; D ambiguous. The CDR3 spans 16 residues. V lost 6 bases and J lost 0, with 15 bases in between. Germline CDR1 is MDHEN and CDR2 is SYDVKM. For the CDR3, the DNA is TGTGCCAGCAGACCTCTTCGCGGCAGCTCCTACAATGAGCAGTTCTTC. Encoded protein: CASRPLRGSSYNEQFF.

The CDR3 reads CASSLGQLYGYTF. CDR3 DNA sequence: TGCGCCAGCAGCTTAGGGCAGCTCTATGGCTACACCTTC. The V call is TRBV5-1, the J call TRBJ1-2; no reliable D call. Per germline, CDR1 SGHRS and CDR2 YFSETQ. CDR3 length equals 13 residues. The germline V and J ends were trimmed by 2 bases and 4 bases, with 9 bases remaining between them.

CDR3 bases: TGTGCCAGCAGTGAAGGCAGGACGTTCCCTGAAAAACTGTTTTTT. The encoded protein is CASSEGRTFPEKLFF. The V call is TRBV2, the J call TRBJ1-4; D not certain. This CDR3 has 15 amino acids. V dropped 1 base and J dropped 7 bases, with 13 bases sitting between them. Germline V gives CDR1 SNHLY, CDR2 FYNNEI.

The chain couples TRBV19 to TRBJ2-1; TRBD1 might be the D (6 bases). Trimming stripped 7 bases from V and 4 bases from J, with 14 bases between. The CDR3 length is 14 residues. Per germline, CDR1 LNHDA and CDR2 SQIVND (reference sequence). CDR3 coding DNA: TGTGCCAGTACCCCAGGGGATGGTTACAATGAGCAGTTCTTC. Translating gives CASTPGDGYNEQFF.

The J gene is TRBJ1-2, the V gene TRBV11-2; 7 positions agree with TRBD1. V lost 1 base to trimming and J lost 5 bases; unmatched junction nucleotides: 1. CDR1 is SGHAT, CDR2 FQNNGV, per germline. CDR3 length equals 13 residues. Here the CDR3 DNA reads TGTGCCAGCAGCTTAGGGGGACAGTATGGCTACACCTTC. Translating gives CASSLGGQYGYTF.

V and J are TRBV5-1 and TRBJ2-5; 10 positions agree with TRBD2. The CDR3 covers 18 residues. Germline CDR1 is SGHRS and CDR2 is YFSETQ. V gave up 0 bases and J gave up 2 bases; unmatched junction bases: 10. The CDR3 DNA is TGCGCCAGCAGCTTGGGCCCCTTCCAACTAGCGGGACAAGAGACCCAGTACTTC. Protein sequence: CASSLGPFQLAGQETQYF.

V is TRBV15 and J is TRBJ2-1; D ambiguous. The germline V gene has CDR1 LNHNV and CDR2 YYDKDF (reference sequence). CDR3 length: 13 residues. V was cut by 0 bases and J by 6 bases, with 6 bases left in between. CDR3: CATSRDHINEQFF. The CDR3 DNA reads as TGTGCCACCAGCAGAGATCACATCAATGAGCAGTTCTTC.

V usage is TRBV5-5 and J usage is TRBJ2-3; D not certain. CDR1 is SGHKS, CDR2 YYEKEE, per germline (reference sequence). The CDR3 spans 14 residues. V gave up 4 bases and J gave up 4 bases, with 13 bases separating them. In DNA form, the CDR3 reads TGTGCCAGCAGCATCGTTCCCCTCCCAGATACGCAGTATTTT. Translation: CASSIVPLPDTQYF. Drawing the rest from reference TRBV5-5 and TRBJ2-3, the complete variable domain is DAGVTQSPTHLIKTRGQQVTLRCSPISGHKSVSWYQQVLGQGPQFIFQYYEKEERGRGNFPDRFSARQFPNYSSELNVNALLLGDSALYLCASSIVPLPDTQYFGPGTRLTVL.

The V gene is TRBV27, the J gene TRBJ2-3, with D hard to call. This CDR3 is built from 13 residues. Trimming removed 6 bases at V and 4 bases at J, with 11 bases between. The germline CDR1 and CDR2 sequences are MNHEY and SMNVEV (reference sequence). For the CDR3, the DNA is TGTGCCAGCAGCAACTGGCAGTCAGATACGCAGTATTTT. Its protein product is CASSNWQSDTQYF.

This chain links TRBV27 with TRBJ1-5; D may be TRBD1 (6 bases). There are 14 residues in the CDR3. Trimming stripped 3 bases from V and 4 bases from J, with 10 bases between. Germline lookup yields CDR1 MNHEY and CDR2 SMNVEV (reference sequence). The CDR3 coding sequence is TGTGCCAGCAGTTTTAACCAGGGGAATCAGCCCCAGCATTTT. Its translation is CASSFNQGNQPQHF.

The chain links TRBV14 to TRBJ1-2; no definite D call. Trimming took 0 bases from V and 7 from J, leaving 15 bases between them. From germline, CDR1 is SGHDN and CDR2 FVKESK. The CDR3 is 15 amino acids. The CDR3 spells CASSQDKRRGSGYTF. CDR3 DNA sequence: TGTGCCAGCAGCCAAGATAAACGACGGGGAAGTGGCTACACCTTC.

This rearrangement joins TRBV28 to TRBJ2-4; D call uncertain. Deletions cut 4 bases from V and 1 base from J, with 8 bases between. The CDR3 runs 14 residues. Germline V gives CDR1 MDHEN, CDR2 SYDVKM. The CDR3 loop reads CASSSRVAKNIQYF. The DNA of the CDR3 is TGTGCCAGCAGTTCCCGTGTGGCCAAAAACATTCAGTACTTC.

This clone showed up just a few times. The V call is TRBV5-1, the J call TRBJ2-4; perhaps TRBD1 as D (6 bases). The germline gives CDR1 SGHRS, CDR2 YFSETQ. This CDR3 comprises 15 residues. V was cut by 0 bases and J by 8 bases, with 15 bases left in between. The CDR3 loop reads CASSLEQGSYDIQYF. CDR3 DNA sequence: TGCGCCAGCAGCTTGGAGCAGGGGAGTTACGACATTCAGTACTTC. Full variable domain (rest looked up from reference TRBV5-1 and TRBJ2-4): KAGVTQTPRYLIKTRGQQVTLSCSPISGHRSVSWYQQTPGQGLQFLFEYFSETQRNKGNFPGRFSGRQFSNSRSEMNVSTLELGDSALYLCASSLEQGSYDIQYFGAGTRLSVL.

The chain combines TRBV18 with TRBJ1-5, with TRBD1 matching 7 bases. This CDR3 contains 16 residues. Germline CDR1 KGHSH, CDR2 LQKENI. The junction had 12 bases not matched to a gene; V was cut back by 4 bases and J by 6 bases. CDR3 DNA sequence: TGTGCCAGCTCACTCGGTTTAACAGGGGAGAGTCAGCCCCAGCATTTT. Its protein product is CASSLGLTGESQPQHF.

The CDR3 loop is CASRSETSGSVSDTQYF. CDR3 bases: TGTGCCAGCAGGTCAGAAACTAGCGGGAGTGTTTCAGATACGCAGTATTTT. The V gene is TRBV28, the J gene TRBJ2-3; the match to TRBD2 covers 11 bases. J lost 4 bases, V lost 6 bases, and 12 bases had no gene match. The CDR3 totals 17 residues. Germline V lookup: CDR1 MDHEN, CDR2 SYDVKM.

V gene TRBV28 combines with J gene TRBJ1-5; D is ambiguous. The germline V and J ends were trimmed by 2 bases and 4 bases, with 0 bases remaining between them. The CDR3 is 11 amino acids. Germline V gives CDR1 MDHEN, CDR2 SYDVKM. The CDR3 is CASSLNQPQHF. The CDR3 DNA follows: TGTGCCAGCAGTTTAAATCAGCCCCAGCATTTT.

This clone was counted only a few times. V is TRBV5-6 and J is TRBJ2-7; D possibly matches TRBD1 or TRBD2 (5 bases each). Trimming took 1 base from V and 7 from J, leaving 9 bases between them. The length of the CDR3 is 12 residues. Per the germline V gene, CDR1 is SGHDT and CDR2 is YYEEEE. The CDR3 DNA reads as TGTGCCAGCAGCTTGAGAGGGGTTGAGCAGTACGTC. This gives the protein CASSLRGVEQYV.

V usage is TRBV28 and J usage is TRBJ1-3, with no clear D. Per the germline V gene, CDR1 is MDHEN and CDR2 is SYDVKM. The CDR3 is made up of 12 amino acids. Trimming shortened V by 8 bases and J by 4 bases, and 9 bases separated the two germline ends. The CDR3 DNA follows: TGTGCCAGCGGGGTTTTAGGAAACACCATATATTTT. It encodes CASGVLGNTIYF.

DNA of the CDR3: TGCGCCAGCAGCTTGGGACAGGGGGGAGACACTGAAGCTTTCTTT. Encoded protein: CASSLGQGGDTEAFF. This chain connects TRBV5-1 to TRBJ1-1; the match to TRBD1 covers 9 bases. Germline CDR1 SGHRS, CDR2 YFSETQ. CDR3 length: 15 residues. The V gene end was trimmed by 0 bases and the J gene end by 3 bases; junction bases not matched to a gene: 3.